The clone carrying this T cell receptor (beta chain) has a handful of counts. Expressed TCRB transcripts were sequenced because the entire RNA isolate underwent reverse transcription. This table comes from immunoSEQ multiplex PCR, and its TCRdb copy is limited to in-frame clones, with some not included. The table lists around 250,000 clones, over 12% of them singletons. This sample was included in a study of beta chain features in type 1 diabetes. Sequenced: naive CD4+ T cells from blood. The receptor's source is a woman between 40 and 50 years old in good health.

The CDR3 bases are TGTGCTAGTGGTTCCGGACTAGCCAGCACAGATACGCAGTATTTT. Its translation is CASGSGLASTDTQYF. This chain joins TRBV12-5 and TRBJ2-3; 8 nucleotides line up with TRBD2. Per germline, CDR1 LGHNT and CDR2 FRNRAP. J gave up 0 bases and V 4 bases, and 3 bases lay outside the gene matches. The CDR3 sequence is 15 residues long.